Each of the 30 T cell receptor beta chains below was sequenced from the same sample in a study of T cell responses to AZD1222 COVID-19 vaccine. Repertoires were generated with immunoSEQ multiplex PCR, while TCRdb's copy carries only in-frame clones and drops some. This sample has about 75,000 clones, with 87% found just once. This specimen was peripheral blood, taken 28 days after the second AZD1222 dose. The receptors derive from an adult who received the AZD1222 COVID-19 vaccine.

V and J are TRBV4-2 and TRBJ2-1; tentatively, D is TRBD2 (6 bases). The length of the CDR3 is 15 residues. V was shortened by 0 bases and J by 9 bases, with 15 bases between the two germline ends. Germline V gives CDR1 LGHNA, CDR2 YNFKEQ. As DNA, the CDR3 is TGTGCCAGCAGCCAAGAGGGCGGGGAGATTCTTGAGCAGTTCTTC. This gives the protein CASSQEGGEILEQFF.

This sequence joins TRBV9 and TRBJ2-2; TRBD2 matches 10 bases. Germline CDR1 is SGDLS and CDR2 is YYNGEE. The CDR3 consists of 18 residues. With 3 bases clipped from V and 0 bases from J, the junction kept 8 bases outside the gene matches. The CDR3 spells CASSEEFSGGTNTGELFF. In DNA form, the CDR3 reads TGTGCCAGCAGCGAGGAGTTTAGCGGGGGGACGAACACCGGGGAGCTGTTTTTT.

V gene TRBV30 combines with J gene TRBJ2-7; D uncertain. The CDR3 has 11 residues. Germline lookup yields CDR1 GTSNPN and CDR2 SVGIG (reference sequence). V was shortened by 0 bases and J by 5 bases, with 5 bases between the two germline ends. CDR3 DNA sequence: TGTGCCTGGAGTGTACTGAACGAGCAGTACTTC. Translation gives CAWSVLNEQYF.

The rearrangement uses TRBV9 and TRBJ2-1; possible D gene TRBD1, 5 bases. Germline loops: CDR1 SGDLS, CDR2 YYNGEE. CDR3 length equals 14 residues. Trimming took 3 bases from V and 4 from J, leaving 11 bases between them. CDR3 DNA sequence: TGTGCCAGCAGCGGGGGCGACCTATACAATGAGCAGTTCTTC. Protein product: CASSGGDLYNEQFF.

The CDR3 nucleotides read TGTGCCACCAGCAGAGATCGGGGCAATCAGCCCCAGCATTTT. It translates to CATSRDRGNQPQHF. The V gene is TRBV15, the J gene TRBJ1-5; D not certain. This CDR3 region has 14 residues. The ends were cut back, 0 bases at V and 2 bases at J, with 5 bases in the middle. Germline assignment: CDR1 LNHNV and CDR2 YYDKDF (reference sequence).

The chain joins TRBV30 to TRBJ2-1, with D maybe TRBD1 (5 bases). There are 11 residues in the CDR3. V was cut by 8 bases and J by 7 bases, with 12 bases left in between. Germline values: CDR1 GTSNPN, CDR2 SVGIG (reference sequence). The DNA for the CDR3 is TGTGCCGGGGCCCGGCGGAATGAGCAGTTCTTC. It translates to CAGARRNEQFF.

The rearrangement links TRBV9 to TRBJ2-7; D is unclear. The length of the CDR3 is 16 residues. With 1 base removed from V and 0 bases from J, the gap between germline ends came to 14 bases. The germline CDR1 and CDR2 sequences are SGDLS and YYNGEE. The CDR3 sequence: CASSVNAAESSYEQYF. The CDR3, as DNA: TGTGCCAGCAGCGTAAATGCGGCGGAGAGCTCCTACGAGCAGTACTTC.

The chain carries TRBV7-2 and TRBJ1-6; 9 nucleotides match TRBD1. The CDR3 totals 15 residues. V lost 5 bases to trimming and J lost 9 bases; unmatched junction nucleotides: 8. The germline gives CDR1 SGHTA, CDR2 FQGNSA. CDR3 nucleotide sequence: TGTGCCAGCAGCCCCGGGGACAGGGTTTTTTCACCCCTCCACTTT. This translates into CASSPGDRVFSPLHF.

The chain recombines TRBV11-2 with TRBJ1-2; tentative D call: TRBD1 (5 bases). This CDR3 is 13 amino acids long. Per the germline V gene, CDR1 is SGHAT and CDR2 is FQNNGV. V was shortened by 4 bases and J by 1 base, with 7 bases between the two germline ends. The CDR3 sequence: CASSYGGNYGYTF. The CDR3 bases are TGTGCCAGCAGCTACGGGGGTAACTATGGCTACACCTTC.

This clone was found once. The chain joins TRBV5-6 to TRBJ2-5; D is unclear. Germline V gene data show CDR1 as SGHDT and CDR2 as YYEEEE. This CDR3 has 13 residues. Deletions cut 4 bases from V and 5 bases from J, with 12 bases between. CDR3: CASSLTIGETQYF. The CDR3 nucleotides are TGTGCCAGCAGCCTAACCATCGGGGAGACCCAGTACTTC.

The J gene is TRBJ2-1, the V gene TRBV7-9; weak D call: TRBD2 (6 bases). Trimming took off 5 bases at V and 7 bases at J, with 27 bases between the two ends. CDR1 is SEHNR and CDR2 is FQNEAQ in the germline V gene (reference sequence). This CDR3 region has 18 residues. This chain's CDR3 is CASSKTRTGTGVWNEQFF. CDR3 sequence (DNA): TGTGCCAGCAGCAAGACTCGAACCGGGACGGGGGTTTGGAATGAGCAGTTCTTC. Supplemented by reference TRBV7-9 and TRBJ2-1, the full variable domain reads DTGVSQNPRHKITKRGQNVTFRCDPISEHNRLYWYRQTLGQGPEFLTYFQNEAQLEKSRLLSDRFSAERPKGSFSTLEIQRTEQGDSAMYLCASSKTRTGTGVWNEQFFGPGTRLTVL.

The chain employs TRBV12-3 or TRBV12-4 and TRBJ1-2; the D is unclear. V was shortened by 6 bases and J by 3 bases, with 11 bases between the two germline ends. This CDR3 comprises 13 residues. CDR3 loop: CASSLRRDYGYTF. The CDR3 DNA is TGTGCCAGCAGCTTGCGGCGGGACTATGGCTACACCTTC.

V is TRBV11-2 and J is TRBJ2-3; D is perhaps TRBD1 (6 bases). The V and J ends lost 3 bases and 0 bases respectively, with 19 bases between them. The CDR3 runs 18 residues. Germline CDR1 and CDR2: SGHAT and FQNNGV. The CDR3: CASSFSDRWRYSTDTQYF. In DNA, the CDR3 is TGTGCCAGCAGCTTTTCCGACAGGTGGCGATATAGCACAGATACGCAGTATTTT.

In this sample, this clone turned up once. The rearrangement joins TRBV1 to TRBJ2-1; TRBD2 reflects the table's D call only, with no check against the DNA. TRBV1 counts as a pseudogene. This CDR3 has 12 residues. The CDR3: CTGTSAGHEQFF. The DNA of the CDR3 is TGCACCGGGACTAGCGCGGGCCATGAGCAGTTCTTC.

This clone was observed once. This chain joins TRBV7-3 and TRBJ2-3; 11 bases fit TRBD2. Germline-derived CDR1 and CDR2 are SGHTA and FQGTGA. V lost 5 bases, J lost 2 bases, and 3 bases stayed unmatched. The CDR3 has 15 amino acids. The CDR3 DNA reads as TGTGCCAGCAGCACTAGCGGGGGAATCACAGATACGCAGTATTTT. It translates to CASSTSGGITDTQYF.

This clone was seen just once. The gene calls are TRBV10-3 and TRBJ2-5; 10 bases align to TRBD2. Germline loops: CDR1 ENHRY, CDR2 SYGVKD. The trim removed 2 bases at V and 1 base at J, leaving 7 bases unmatched. The CDR3 length is 17 residues. The CDR3, as DNA: TGTGCCATCAGTGAGCTAGCGGGGGAGACCATCCAAGAGACCCAGTACTTC. It codes for CAISELAGETIQETQYF.

This chain joins TRBV5-1 and TRBJ1-3; D is uncertain. Trimming took off 0 bases at V and 0 bases at J, with 10 bases between the two ends. From germline, CDR1 is SGHRS and CDR2 YFSETQ. The CDR3 consists of 16 residues. In DNA form, the CDR3 reads TGCGCCAGCAGCTTGGTCGCACCTAGCTCTGGAAACACCATATATTTT. Translation gives CASSLVAPSSGNTIYF.

The CDR3 spells CASSHPGSTDTQYF. The CDR3 nucleotides read TGTGCCAGCAGTCACCCTGGGAGCACAGATACGCAGTATTTT. This chain uses TRBV6-2 or TRBV6-3 with TRBJ2-3; D not resolved. From germline, CDR1 is MNHEY and CDR2 SVGEGT. CDR3 length: 14 residues. V was cut by 5 bases and J by 0 bases, with 9 bases left in between.

The chain employs TRBV29-1 and TRBJ1-1, with D hard to call. Looked up from germline, CDR1 is SQVTM and CDR2 is ANQGSEA. CDR3 length: 13 amino acids. V was clipped by 7 bases and J by 1 base, with 13 bases between them. The CDR3 DNA reads TGCAGCGCCGCTCGGACGGGGAACACTGAAGCTTTCTTT. This gives the protein CSAARTGNTEAFF.

V usage is TRBV11-3 and J usage is TRBJ2-1; 10 bases map to TRBD1. Germline values: CDR1 SGHNT, CDR2 YENEEA. The CDR3 totals 14 residues. The junction had 8 bases not matched to a gene; V was cut back by 8 bases and J by 7 bases. CDR3 sequence reads: CASSRQGASNEQFF. The CDR3 nucleotides read TGTGCCAGCTCCAGACAGGGGGCGAGTAATGAGCAGTTCTTC.

The V call is TRBV19, the J call TRBJ1-2, with D possibly matching TRBD1 (5 bases). This CDR3 has 14 amino acids. V lost 3 bases, J lost 2 bases, and 10 bases lay in between. The germline gives CDR1 LNHDA, CDR2 SQIVND (reference sequence). CDR3 protein: CASSIPGLNYGYTF. CDR3 in DNA: TGTGCCAGTAGTATCCCGGGGCTCAACTATGGCTACACCTTC.

The gene calls are TRBV5-4 and TRBJ2-3; 11 bases match TRBD2. V lost 8 bases and J lost 6; bases outside the gene matches: 11. Per the germline V gene, CDR1 is SGHNT and CDR2 is YYREEE (reference sequence). The CDR3 runs to 15 residues. CDR3 coding DNA: TGTGCCAGTACAACTAGCGGGGGTACCCTGGATACGCAGTATTTT. It specifies CASTTSGGTLDTQYF.

The chain has TRBV30 and TRBJ1-4, with 7 bases matching TRBD1. The length of the CDR3 is 19 residues. The ends lost 1 base at V and 0 bases at J; junction bases unmatched: 14. Germline loops: CDR1 GTSNPN, CDR2 SVGIG (reference sequence). The CDR3 protein is CAWSAYTGQLGPTNEKLFF. The DNA for the CDR3 is TGTGCCTGGAGTGCCTATACGGGACAGCTGGGGCCAACTAATGAAAAACTGTTTTTT.

The chain couples TRBV2 to TRBJ1-6; possibly TRBD1 for D (6 bases). V was clipped by 7 bases and J by 0 bases, with 13 bases between them. The CDR3 is 16 amino acids. CDR1 SNHLY and CDR2 FYNNEI come from the germline V gene. In DNA form, the CDR3 reads TGTGCCAGCAACGAACAGGGAGGCTCCTATAATTCACCCCTCCACTTT. Encoded protein: CASNEQGGSYNSPLHF. The whole variable domain, remainder taken from reference TRBV2 and TRBJ1-6, is EPEVTQTPSHQVTQMGQEVILRCVPISNHLYFYWYRQILGQKVEFLVSFYNNEISEKSEIFDDQFSVERPDGSNFTLKIRSTKLEDSAMYFCASNEQGGSYNSPLHFGNGTRLTVT.

The chain joins TRBV5-4 to TRBJ2-7; 7 nucleotides agree with TRBD1. Germline trimming cut 3 bases from V and 6 bases from J; bases unmatched to any gene: 6. Germline-derived CDR1 and CDR2 are SGHNT and YYREEE (reference sequence). The CDR3 contains 13 residues. The CDR3 DNA reads TGTGCCAGCAGCTCCCGGGACAGCGGCGAGCAGTACTTC. Its protein is CASSSRDSGEQYF.

This clone turned up a few times. The chain joins TRBV7-9 to TRBJ2-3; perhaps TRBD1 as D (6 bases). CDR1 is SEHNR, CDR2 FQNEAQ, per germline (reference sequence). The CDR3 spans 14 residues. The ends were cut back, 5 bases at V and 2 bases at J, with 11 bases in the middle. CDR3 in DNA: TGTGCCAGCAGCCGGGGACAAAACACAGATACGCAGTATTTT. Amino acid sequence: CASSRGQNTDTQYF.

This chain joins TRBV5-5 and TRBJ2-7; 7 bases line up with TRBD1. Germline CDR1 is SGHKS and CDR2 is YYEKEE (reference sequence). The CDR3 has 14 amino acids. The J segment lost 1 base and the V segment lost 4 bases, leaving 5 bases of the junction unmatched. CDR3 DNA sequence: TGTGCCAGCAGCCGGACAGGAGATTCCTACGAGCAGTACTTC. Translated, it gives CASSRTGDSYEQYF. The full variable domain, rest sourced from reference TRBV5-5 and TRBJ2-7, is DAGVTQSPTHLIKTRGQQVTLRCSPISGHKSVSWYQQVLGQGPQFIFQYYEKEERGRGNFPDRFSARQFPNYSSELNVNALLLGDSALYLCASSRTGDSYEQYFGPGTRLTVT.

The chain has TRBV4-1 and TRBJ1-4; TRBD1 agrees at 7 bases. This CDR3 comprises 16 residues. Germline V CDR1 and CDR2: MGHRA, YSYEKL. J lost 5 bases, V lost 0 bases, and 6 bases had no gene match. In DNA form, the CDR3 reads TGCGCCAGCAGCCAAGACCCCGGGACAGACAATGAAAAACTGTTTTTT. This sequence encodes CASSQDPGTDNEKLFF.

V usage is TRBV6-5 and J usage is TRBJ1-6; 8 bases match TRBD1. Germline CDR1 MNHEY, CDR2 SVGAGI. The V segment lost 0 bases and the J segment 10 bases; nucleotides outside the gene matches: 8. This CDR3 spans 16 amino acids. This chain's CDR3 is CASSYSLQGAKSPLHF. CDR3 coding DNA: TGTGCCAGCAGTTACTCATTGCAGGGGGCAAAGTCACCCCTCCACTTT.

This clone has ten or more counts. V is TRBV27 and J is TRBJ1-1; D possibly corresponds to TRBD1 (5 bases). Germline V gene sequence: CDR1 MNHEY, CDR2 SMNVEV (reference sequence). Deletions cut 6 bases from V and 1 base from J, with 9 bases between. The CDR3 is made up of 13 amino acids. The DNA of the CDR3 is TGTGCCAGCAGAGATACAGGGAACACTGAAGCTTTCTTT. It encodes CASRDTGNTEAFF.